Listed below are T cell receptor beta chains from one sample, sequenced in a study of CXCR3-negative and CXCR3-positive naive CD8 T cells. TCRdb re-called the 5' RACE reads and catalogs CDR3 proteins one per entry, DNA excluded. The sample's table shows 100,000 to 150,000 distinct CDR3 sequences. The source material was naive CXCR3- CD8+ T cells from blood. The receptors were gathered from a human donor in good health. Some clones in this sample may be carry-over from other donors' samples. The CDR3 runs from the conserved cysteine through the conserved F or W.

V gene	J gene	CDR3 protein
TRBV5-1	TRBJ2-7	CASSLWSSGSYEQYF
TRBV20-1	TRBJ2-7	CSASPLRTVEQYF
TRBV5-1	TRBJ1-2	CASSSPGTDYGYTF
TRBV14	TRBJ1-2	CASSQDHPARGYGYTF
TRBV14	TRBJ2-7	CASSQRDRASYEQYF
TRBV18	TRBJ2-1	CASSTGGSRGGSAEQFF
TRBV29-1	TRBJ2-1	CSVEVGPGDNEQFF
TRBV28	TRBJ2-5	CASRLAGTYQETQYF
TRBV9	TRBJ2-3	CASSAVSTDTQYF
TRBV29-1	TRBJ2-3	CSVGEVSIARPTDTQYF
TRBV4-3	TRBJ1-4	CASSQDLSGSLLLKLFF
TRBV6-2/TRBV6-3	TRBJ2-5	CASSSGLEETQYF
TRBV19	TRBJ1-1	CASSTPGQLEAFF
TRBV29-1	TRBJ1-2	CSAGPDLGGYTF
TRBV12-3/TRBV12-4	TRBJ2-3	CASSPRDQPSTDTQYF
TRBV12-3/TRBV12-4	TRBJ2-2	CASSPPGGELFF
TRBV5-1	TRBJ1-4	CASSSGTGVEKLFF
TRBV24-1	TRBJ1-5	CATSDSAQGVGNQPQHF
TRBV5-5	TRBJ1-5	CASSLVANQPQHF
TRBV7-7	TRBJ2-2	CASSRSLNTGELFF
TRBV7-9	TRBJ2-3	CASSTPGDYTQYF
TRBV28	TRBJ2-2	CASRLRGRTGELFF
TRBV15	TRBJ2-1	CATSRPTGTHNEQFF
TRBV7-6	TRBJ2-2	CASSFPVYSGGASAGELFF
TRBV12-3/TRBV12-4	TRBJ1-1	CASRQGWNTEAFF
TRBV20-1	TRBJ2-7	CSAKRGYEQYF
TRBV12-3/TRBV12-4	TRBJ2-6	CASSFGGALSGANVLTF
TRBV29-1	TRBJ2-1	CSVEVARGSYEQFF
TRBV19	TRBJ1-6	CASSTNRAENSPLHF
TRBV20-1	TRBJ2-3	CSALSGKRGDTQYF
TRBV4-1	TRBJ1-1	CASSQRVRADTEAFF
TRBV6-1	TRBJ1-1	CASSEGWGRNTEAFF
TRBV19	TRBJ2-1	CASSIRSPGDEQFF
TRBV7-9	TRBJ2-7	CASSGLSHEQYF
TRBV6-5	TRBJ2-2	CASSSSQGNTGELFF